Each of the 9 T cell receptor beta chains below was sequenced from the same sample in a study of CD8 T cells in ankylosing spondylitis. Notes on the study in general: Ankylosing spondylitis blood appeared to carry a characteristic TCR beta motif of several highly homologous variants.

Their target antigens are unknown. From the 5' RACE reads, TCRdb called clonotypes with MiXCR, one entry per CDR3 protein. The sample lists 350,000 to 550,000 distinct CDR3 sequences; approximately 26% were seen once. The sequenced sample was blood, either unsorted or a sorted T cell fraction (not recorded which). The receptors stem from a male donor with ankylosing spondylitis.

This clonotype has a handful of counts. This chain joins TRBV20-1 and TRBJ2-5, with 7 bases aligning to TRBD2. In germline, CDR1 is DFQATT, CDR2 SNEGSKA (reference sequence). The CDR3 has 13 amino acids. V dropped 6 bases and J dropped 1; count of bases not matched to a gene: 5. The CDR3, as DNA: TGCAGTGCAGCTAGCGGCCCCCAAGAGACCCAGTACTTC. Protein: CSAASGPQETQYF.

This chain links TRBV20-1 with TRBJ2-3, with 13 bases lining up with TRBD2. Trimming at V came to 6 bases and at J to 4 bases, leaving 4 bases not matched to a gene. The CDR3 sequence is 14 residues long. Germline CDR1 DFQATT, CDR2 SNEGSKA (reference sequence). CDR3 DNA: TGCAGTGCCTCGGGACTAGCGGGATCAGATACGCAGTATTTT. Amino acid sequence: CSASGLAGSDTQYF.

The chain joins TRBV5-1 to TRBJ2-1, with no clear D. Between the trimmed V and J ends, which lost 0 bases and 3 bases, there was a span of 13 bases. Germline lookup yields CDR1 SGHRS and CDR2 YFSETQ. This CDR3 contains 16 residues. The CDR3 loop is CASSLVAQTFYNEQFF. The DNA of the CDR3 is TGCGCCAGCAGCTTGGTCGCACAAACCTTCTACAATGAGCAGTTCTTC. The entire variable domain, with the rest obtained from reference TRBV5-1 and TRBJ2-1, is as follows: KAGVTQTPRYLIKTRGQQVTLSCSPISGHRSVSWYQQTPGQGLQFLFEYFSETQRNKGNFPGRFSGRQFSNSRSEMNVSTLELGDSALYLCASSLVAQTFYNEQFFGPGTRLTVL.

V usage is TRBV5-1 and J usage is TRBJ1-3, with D perhaps matching TRBD1 (6 bases). V was shortened by 0 bases and J by 2 bases, with 9 bases between the two germline ends. In germline, CDR1 is SGHRS, CDR2 YFSETQ. CDR3 size: 15 residues. The CDR3 here is CASSLARGPGNTIYF. As DNA, the CDR3 is TGCGCCAGCAGCTTGGCCAGGGGCCCTGGAAACACCATATATTTT. The variable domain in full, with the rest retrieved from reference TRBV5-1 and TRBJ1-3, is KAGVTQTPRYLIKTRGQQVTLSCSPISGHRSVSWYQQTPGQGLQFLFEYFSETQRNKGNFPGRFSGRQFSNSRSEMNVSTLELGDSALYLCASSLARGPGNTIYFGEGSWLTVV.

This clonotype was seen more than once but under ten times. The rearrangement joins TRBV2 to TRBJ2-7, with TRBD2 as a possible D gene (7 bases). Per the germline V gene, CDR1 is SNHLY and CDR2 is FYNNEI. CDR3 size: 11 residues. The CDR3 here is CGAGAGYEQYV. CDR3 DNA sequence: TGTGGGGCGGGGGCTGGCTACGAGCAGTACGTC.

This clonotype has more than one count but fewer than ten. The chain carries TRBV7-9 and TRBJ2-7; D uncertain. The CDR3 extends over 13 amino acids. V lost 5 bases and J lost 3, with 11 bases in between. CDR1 SEHNR and CDR2 FQNEAQ come from the germline V gene (reference sequence). The CDR3 loop reads CASSADVGYEQYV. The CDR3 DNA follows: TGTGCCAGCAGCGCGGACGTGGGCTACGAGCAGTACGTC.

The rearrangement joins TRBV29-1 to TRBJ2-6; D is uncertain. The length of the CDR3 is 13 residues. The V end lost 6 bases, the J end lost 0 bases, and 6 bases lay between the germline ends. The germline gives CDR1 SQVTM, CDR2 ANQGSEA. CDR3 sequence: CSVIISGANVLTF. As DNA, the CDR3 is TGCAGCGTGATCATCTCTGGGGCCAACGTCCTGACTTTC.

The chain recombines TRBV2 with TRBJ2-1; the match to TRBD2 covers 13 bases. Trimming removed 6 bases from V and 8 bases from J; junction bases left unmatched: 4. The CDR3 runs 14 residues. Germline loops: CDR1 SNHLY, CDR2 FYNNEI. The DNA for the CDR3 is TGTGCCAGCAGGGGGACTAGCGGGGAGGATGAGCAGTTCTTC. This gives the protein CASRGTSGEDEQFF.

The gene calls are TRBV7-2 and TRBJ1-5; D gene unclear. The CDR3 runs 13 residues. V lost 4 bases to trimming and J lost 4 bases, with 8 bases between them. CDR1 is SGHTA, CDR2 FQGNSA, per germline. CDR3 nucleotide sequence: TGTGCCAGCAGCTATGACACTAATCAGCCCCAGCATTTT. As protein: CASSYDTNQPQHF.